The rows below give T cell receptor beta chains drawn from one sample of a study of blood T cell repertoires in COVID-19. The protocol was immunoSEQ multiplex PCR, while the TCRdb copy is restricted to in-frame clones and leaves out a portion. The table includes some 160,000 clones, approximately 90% detected once. Source material: peripheral blood. The origin of the receptors is a woman aged 65 to 85 with COVID-19, enrolled during active disease. Both conserved end residues are trimmed from each CDR3. Fields, in order: J gene, V gene, clone size, CDR3 length, CDR3 protein. Expanded clones get a size class; other rows say once, few or many, or leave the size out.

j_gene: TRBJ2-7; v_gene: TRBV6-1; abundance: .; len: 13; CDR3aa: ASSSLPQGTYEQY
j_gene: TRBJ2-6; v_gene: TRBV7-9; abundance: .; len: 13; CDR3aa: ASSFLAGGANVLT
j_gene: TRBJ2-2; v_gene: TRBV5-4; abundance: .; len: 14; CDR3aa: ASSDNRGPNTGELF
j_gene: TRBJ1-5; v_gene: TRBV6-5; abundance: .; len: 11; CDR3aa: ASSRIVNQPQH
j_gene: TRBJ1-5; v_gene: TRBV5-1; abundance: .; len: 11; CDR3aa: ASNLSVNQPQH
j_gene: TRBJ1-2; v_gene: TRBV4-1; abundance: .; len: 13; CDR3aa: ASSREPTAIYGYT
j_gene: TRBJ1-6; v_gene: TRBV2; abundance: .; len: 13; CDR3aa: ASSEQGLEIEPLH
j_gene: TRBJ2-2; v_gene: TRBV11-1; abundance: .; len: 13; CDR3aa: ASSLVRRRTGELF
j_gene: TRBJ2-5; v_gene: TRBV28; abundance: once; len: 13; CDR3aa: ASSSGLQISKTQY
j_gene: TRBJ2-7; v_gene: TRBV7-2; abundance: few; len: 13; CDR3aa: ASSTGLAYSYEQY
j_gene: TRBJ1-1; v_gene: TRBV5-1; abundance: .; len: 12; CDR3aa: ASSVQPEGTEAF
j_gene: TRBJ2-5; v_gene: TRBV29-1; abundance: once; len: 10; CDR3aa: SVLLPEETQY
j_gene: TRBJ2-1; v_gene: TRBV2; abundance: .; len: 12; CDR3aa: ASSQSGTDNEQF
j_gene: TRBJ2-7; v_gene: TRBV30; abundance: once; len: 14; CDR3aa: AWSGPDKVPPYEQY
j_gene: TRBJ1-2; v_gene: TRBV25-1; abundance: .; len: 11; CDR3aa: ASSEATVYGYT
j_gene: TRBJ2-5; v_gene: TRBV3-1/TRBV3-2; abundance: .; len: 12; CDR3aa: ASSPWGQQETQY
j_gene: TRBJ1-2; v_gene: TRBV29-1; abundance: .; len: 10; CDR3aa: SVRRGTHGYT
j_gene: TRBJ1-2; v_gene: TRBV7-3; abundance: .; len: 12; CDR3aa: ASSSGQGALGYT
j_gene: TRBJ2-5; v_gene: TRBV7-3; abundance: .; len: 11; CDR3aa: ASSFSGQETQY
j_gene: TRBJ2-3; v_gene: TRBV5-5; abundance: .; len: 14; CDR3aa: ASSLSLARSTDTQY
j_gene: TRBJ2-7; v_gene: TRBV6-5; abundance: once; len: 11; CDR3aa: ASRPGYAYEQY
j_gene: TRBJ1-1; v_gene: TRBV19; abundance: .; len: 13; CDR3aa: ASSIPGRGRDEAF
j_gene: TRBJ1-2; v_gene: TRBV19; abundance: .; len: 13; CDR3aa: ASTSQPRGFYGYT
j_gene: TRBJ2-1; v_gene: TRBV5-1; abundance: .; len: 16; CDR3aa: ASSFRERGAASYNEQF
j_gene: TRBJ2-6; v_gene: TRBV29-1; abundance: .; len: 14; CDR3aa: SVLGQGLGGANVLT
j_gene: TRBJ2-7; v_gene: TRBV5-1; abundance: .; len: 12; CDR3aa: ASSLAGGLYEQY
j_gene: TRBJ2-3; v_gene: TRBV4-1; abundance: .; len: 15; CDR3aa: ASSRVIAGGPTDTQY
j_gene: TRBJ2-5; v_gene: TRBV6-2/TRBV6-3; abundance: .; len: 16; CDR3aa: ASSLSRTSPWRGETQY
j_gene: TRBJ1-1; v_gene: TRBV5-6; abundance: once; len: 13; CDR3aa: ASSSVGTANTEAF
j_gene: TRBJ2-6; v_gene: TRBV29-1; abundance: once; len: 12; CDR3aa: SVGPSSGANVLT
j_gene: TRBJ2-5; v_gene: TRBV5-1; abundance: .; len: 12; CDR3aa: ASSLDGGVETQY
j_gene: TRBJ2-3; v_gene: TRBV7-9; abundance: .; len: 14; CDR3aa: ASSLSTGGPTDTQY
j_gene: TRBJ2-1; v_gene: TRBV7-6; abundance: .; len: 15; CDR3aa: ASSPRPAGGIANEQF
j_gene: TRBJ2-1; v_gene: TRBV14; abundance: .; len: 11; CDR3aa: ASSQFTGSEQF
j_gene: TRBJ2-7; v_gene: TRBV2; abundance: once; len: 14; CDR3aa: ASSTEKTGTSYEQY
j_gene: TRBJ1-3; v_gene: TRBV6-5; abundance: .; len: 9; CDR3aa: ANGAGNTIY
j_gene: TRBJ1-1; v_gene: TRBV2; abundance: .; len: 11; CDR3aa: AAKGWRDTEAF
j_gene: TRBJ1-2; v_gene: TRBV3-1/TRBV3-2; abundance: .; len: 13; CDR3aa: ASSRADRQNYGYT
j_gene: TRBJ2-3; v_gene: TRBV18; abundance: .; len: 13; CDR3aa: ASSPRGGITDTQY
j_gene: TRBJ2-5; v_gene: TRBV6-4; abundance: once; len: 12; CDR3aa: ASSVNPGQETQY